Each of the 14 T cell receptor beta chains below was sequenced from the same sample in a study of cytomegalovirus exposure and HLA in healthy donors. PCR used 60 Vbeta primers and 13 Jbeta primers. Method: immunoSEQ multiplex PCR; TCRdb's copy keeps in-frame clones and lacks some. The table includes around 100,000 clones, approximately 58% detected once. Sequencing was done on a sample of PBMCs. Every receptor here comes from a woman in her 30s in good health and CMV-seronegative.

The V gene is TRBV6-5, the J gene TRBJ1-6; 8 nucleotides align to TRBD1. The CDR3 is 15 amino acids. Trimming removed 6 bases from V and 6 bases from J; junction bases left unmatched: 7. Per germline, CDR1 MNHEY and CDR2 SVGAGI. The CDR3 spells CASRRDRRTNSPLHF. The CDR3 coding sequence is TGTGCCAGCAGAAGGGACAGGAGGACTAATTCACCCCTCCACTTT.

This chain links TRBV7-9 with TRBJ2-1; D is uncertain. This CDR3 contains 13 residues. Germline lookup yields CDR1 SEHNR and CDR2 FQNEAQ (reference sequence). V lost 1 base to trimming and J lost 7 bases, with 8 bases between them. For the CDR3, the DNA is TGTGCCAGCAGCTTAGACCAGATGAATGAGCAGTTCTTC. Protein: CASSLDQMNEQFF.

This clone was recorded a few times. The V gene is TRBV7-3, the J gene TRBJ2-3, with TRBD2 matching over 9 bases. The CDR3 has 15 residues. CDR1 and CDR2 (germline): SGHTA, FQGTGA. The trim removed 4 bases at V and 4 bases at J, leaving 6 bases unmatched. The CDR3 nucleotides read TGTGCCAGCAGCTCCTTTAGCGGGAGTTCAGATACGCAGTATTTT. It yields the protein CASSSFSGSSDTQYF.

The chain is built from TRBV27 and TRBJ2-6, with D uncertain. Germline lookup yields CDR1 MNHEY and CDR2 SMNVEV (reference sequence). This CDR3 has 14 amino acids. Trimming left V 2 bases short and J 1 base short, with 3 bases between. CDR3 region: CASSLQSGANVLTF. The CDR3 coding sequence is TGTGCCAGCAGTTTACAGTCTGGGGCCAACGTCCTGACTTTC. Variable domain in full (rest from reference TRBV27 and TRBJ2-6): EAQVTQNPRYLITVTGKKLTVTCSQNMNHEYMSWYRQDPGLGLRQIYYSMNVEVTDKGDVPEGYKVSRKEKRNFPLILESPSPNQTSLYFCASSLQSGANVLTFGAGSRLTVL.

This clone showed up just a few times. The chain has TRBV5-1 and TRBJ2-7; a possible D gene is TRBD2 (6 bases). Trimming removed 3 bases from V and 3 bases from J, with 19 bases in between. The germline V gene has CDR1 SGHRS and CDR2 YFSETQ. The CDR3 covers 16 residues. DNA for the CDR3: TGCGCCAGCAGCTATTCAGCGGCGGCGGGATACTACGAGCAGTACTTC. Translation: CASSYSAAAGYYEQYF.

The table lists this clone with a count of one. V is TRBV30 and J is TRBJ2-5; D is unclear. The germline V gene encodes CDR1 GTSNPN and CDR2 SVGIG (reference sequence). Trimming cost V 0 bases and J 2 bases, with 4 bases left between them. The CDR3 totals 12 residues. For the CDR3, the DNA is TGTGCCTGGAGTGTCCAGCAAGAGACCCAGTACTTC. Translating gives CAWSVQQETQYF.

This rearrangement joins TRBV7-3 to TRBJ2-1; TRBD1 might be the D (6 bases). Trimming took 4 bases from V and 0 from J, leaving 16 bases between them. Per the germline V gene, CDR1 is SGHTA and CDR2 is FQGTGA. The CDR3 is 17 residues long. CDR3 residues: CASSSLTGGGSYNEQFF. CDR3 bases: TGTGCCAGCAGCTCGCTGACAGGCGGCGGCTCCTACAATGAGCAGTTCTTC. The full variable domain, its missing parts supplied by reference TRBV7-3 and TRBJ2-1, is GAGVSQTPSNKVTEKGKYVELRCDPISGHTALYWYRQSLGQGPEFLIYFQGTGAADDSGLPNDRFFAVRPEGSVSTLKIQRTERGDSAVYLCASSSLTGGGSYNEQFFGPGTRLTVL.

This clone has just a few counts. The rearrangement uses TRBV7-2 and TRBJ1-5; D possibly corresponds to TRBD1 (5 bases). Germline CDR1 SGHTA, CDR2 FQGNSA. V was trimmed by 5 bases and J by 7 bases, leaving 12 bases between them. CDR3 length: 13 amino acids. For the CDR3, the DNA is TGTGCCAGCAGCACCGACCGACAGCAGCCCCAGCATTTT. Its protein product is CASSTDRQQPQHF. Full variable domain (outside the CDR3, taken from reference TRBV7-2 and TRBJ1-5): GAGVSQSPSNKVTEKGKDVELRCDPISGHTALYWYRQSLGQGLEFLIYFQGNSAPDKSGLPSDRFSAERTGGSVSTLTIQRTQQEDSAVYLCASSTDRQQPQHFGDGTRLSIL.

This clone was counted only a few times. The chain links TRBV7-9 to TRBJ2-1; 14 bases match TRBD2. Trimming removed 6 bases from V and 6 bases from J; junction bases left unmatched: 7. The germline V gene has CDR1 SEHNR and CDR2 FQNEAQ (reference sequence). The CDR3 sequence is 16 residues long. CDR3 in amino acids: CASSRRGLAGVNEQFF. In nucleotides, the CDR3 is TGTGCCAGCAGTCGGCGGGGACTAGCGGGAGTCAATGAGCAGTTCTTC.

CDR3 in DNA: TGTGCCACCAGCAGAGATGAGTTCACGCCCCAGCATTTT. It yields the protein CATSRDEFTPQHF. The chain recombines TRBV15 with TRBJ1-5; D unresolved. Trimming shortened V by 0 bases and J by 9 bases, and 9 bases separated the two germline ends. The CDR3 length is 13 residues. Per germline, CDR1 LNHNV and CDR2 YYDKDF (reference sequence).

The CDR3 is CASSPTHRDNYGYTF. The DNA of the CDR3 is TGTGCCAGCTCACCTACTCACAGGGATAACTATGGCTACACCTTC. This chain joins TRBV18 and TRBJ1-2; D is perhaps TRBD1 (6 bases). Germline CDR1 reads KGHSH; CDR2 reads LQKENI. The V end was cut by 3 bases, the J end by 1 base, with 12 bases between. This CDR3 region has 15 residues.

This clone was picked up a small number of times. V usage is TRBV27 and J usage is TRBJ2-1, with a weak D call TRBD2 (5 bases). CDR3 length: 13 residues. V lost 7 bases and J lost 6, with 13 bases in between. Germline-derived CDR1 and CDR2 are MNHEY and SMNVEV (reference sequence). The CDR3 is CASTSGETNEQFF. DNA for the CDR3: TGTGCCAGCACGTCTGGGGAGACCAATGAGCAGTTCTTC.

The CDR3 nucleotides read TGTGCCAGCAGTGAAGTTGCGGTGGGGCAGGTCTACACCTTC. Amino acid sequence: CASSEVAVGQVYTF. The rearrangement joins TRBV6-1 to TRBJ1-2, with D perhaps TRBD1 (5 bases). Trimming took 1 base from V and 10 from J, leaving 16 bases between them. CDR3 length: 14 amino acids. Germline CDR1 reads MNHNS; CDR2 reads SASEGT.

The V call is TRBV29-1, the J call TRBJ1-2; no reliable D call. CDR3 length: 12 residues. With 5 bases removed from V and 5 bases from J, the gap between germline ends came to 12 bases. CDR1 SQVTM and CDR2 ANQGSEA come from the germline V gene. The CDR3 sequence is CSVFSGRYGYTF. The CDR3 region has the DNA TGCAGCGTTTTCTCCGGGAGATATGGCTACACCTTC.